The present T cell receptor (beta chain) was sequenced within a study of T cell responses to AZD1222 COVID-19 vaccine. Overall study results and limits: Donors, mostly white British, included more females; clonal diversity was possibly underestimated. All repertoire sampling was performed exclusively after the peak T cell response.

Here immunoSEQ multiplex PCR was the method, and the copy in TCRdb shows in-frame clones only, minus some. In the table there are about 56,000 clones, 80% to 90% of which are singletons. With respect to this clone: Antigen specificity is unknown.

Germline assignment: CDR1 SEHNR and CDR2 FQNEAQ (reference sequence). V was clipped by 5 bases and J by 4 bases; unmatched bases: 9. The CDR3 runs 15 residues. This TCR came from an adult in good health. Source: peripheral blood, taken on day 0 of AZD1222 vaccination. The genes are TRBV7-9 and TRBJ1-2, with 8 positions matching TRBD1. The CDR3 DNA reads TGTGCCAGCAGCCCCCGGACAGGGCCTATCTATGGCTACACCTTC. Protein: CASSPRTGPIYGYTF.